This is a list of T cell receptor beta chains from one sample in a study of OX40 agonist ivuxolimab in advanced cancers. Generated by immunoSEQ multiplex PCR, the TCRdb table keeps only in-frame clones and is missing some. The profile shows 55,000 to 80,000 clones, about 90% of them singletons. Sequenced material: CD4+ or CD8+ T cells sorted from blood, taken in a trial of the OX40 agonist ivuxolimab. The receptors shown here come from an adult with an advanced solid tumor such as melanoma, head and neck, liver or kidney cancer. Both conserved end residues are part of each CDR3.

j_gene: TRBJ1-5
v_gene: TRBV11-2
CDR3aa: CASSSRGVEPQHF

j_gene: TRBJ1-4
v_gene: TRBV15
CDR3aa: CATSRAQPDEKLFF

j_gene: TRBJ2-1
v_gene: TRBV7-3
CDR3aa: CASGSGSNNEQFF

j_gene: TRBJ1-2
v_gene: TRBV6-6
CDR3aa: CASSGNHYGYTF

j_gene: TRBJ2-7
v_gene: TRBV7-9
CDR3aa: CASSPRPGAYEQYF

j_gene: TRBJ2-6
v_gene: TRBV4-1
CDR3aa: CASSQDWETGASGANVLTF

j_gene: TRBJ1-3
v_gene: TRBV5-6
CDR3aa: CASSLEYGASGNTIYF

j_gene: TRBJ1-6
v_gene: TRBV2
CDR3aa: CASVQGMGNSPLHF

j_gene: TRBJ2-1
v_gene: TRBV6-6
CDR3aa: CASSYFRREQFF

j_gene: TRBJ1-5
v_gene: TRBV30
CDR3aa: CAWSGGTGVGQPQHF

j_gene: TRBJ2-5
v_gene: TRBV7-9
CDR3aa: CASSPTGGKETQYF

j_gene: TRBJ2-4
v_gene: TRBV9
CDR3aa: CASSVGPDAKNIQYF

j_gene: TRBJ1-1
v_gene: TRBV4-2
CDR3aa: CASSQDWAGLSNTEAFF

j_gene: TRBJ1-5
v_gene: TRBV28
CDR3aa: CASSLMASNQPQHF

j_gene: TRBJ1-5
v_gene: TRBV23-1
CDR3aa: CASSQKEGRGWVIHNQPQHF

j_gene: TRBJ2-7
v_gene: TRBV5-6
CDR3aa: CASSFLGGLSYEQYF

j_gene: TRBJ2-2
v_gene: TRBV2
CDR3aa: CASSGLGTGELFF

j_gene: TRBJ2-2
v_gene: TRBV7-6
CDR3aa: CASSRKIRGNTGELFF

j_gene: TRBJ1-4
v_gene: TRBV6-1
CDR3aa: CASRGQGFFEKLFF

j_gene: TRBJ1-4
v_gene: TRBV5-1
CDR3aa: CASSLAQDGEKLFF

j_gene: TRBJ2-5
v_gene: TRBV27
CDR3aa: CASSPGLRGETQYF

j_gene: TRBJ2-1
v_gene: TRBV4-1
CDR3aa: CASSQDDDSGTYNEQFF

j_gene: TRBJ2-3
v_gene: TRBV6-1
CDR3aa: CASSEAWGGRPTDTQYF

j_gene: TRBJ1-1
v_gene: TRBV18
CDR3aa: CASSLQRTNTEAFF

j_gene: TRBJ1-1
v_gene: TRBV5-1
CDR3aa: CASSPRGWDTEAFF

j_gene: TRBJ2-7
v_gene: TRBV5-1
CDR3aa: CASSLAGKGENEQYF

j_gene: TRBJ2-5
v_gene: TRBV28
CDR3aa: CASSHTGTPTQETQYF

j_gene: TRBJ2-5
v_gene: TRBV30
CDR3aa: CAWSVKGRETQYF

j_gene: TRBJ1-4
v_gene: TRBV5-4
CDR3aa: CASSLENEKLFF

j_gene: TRBJ2-2
v_gene: TRBV20-1
CDR3aa: CSAPRTGELFF

j_gene: TRBJ2-7
v_gene: TRBV7-9
CDR3aa: CASSLSYEQYF

j_gene: TRBJ2-1
v_gene: TRBV5-1
CDR3aa: CASSLGTSPAEQFF

j_gene: TRBJ1-2
v_gene: TRBV30
CDR3aa: CAFGQINYGYTF